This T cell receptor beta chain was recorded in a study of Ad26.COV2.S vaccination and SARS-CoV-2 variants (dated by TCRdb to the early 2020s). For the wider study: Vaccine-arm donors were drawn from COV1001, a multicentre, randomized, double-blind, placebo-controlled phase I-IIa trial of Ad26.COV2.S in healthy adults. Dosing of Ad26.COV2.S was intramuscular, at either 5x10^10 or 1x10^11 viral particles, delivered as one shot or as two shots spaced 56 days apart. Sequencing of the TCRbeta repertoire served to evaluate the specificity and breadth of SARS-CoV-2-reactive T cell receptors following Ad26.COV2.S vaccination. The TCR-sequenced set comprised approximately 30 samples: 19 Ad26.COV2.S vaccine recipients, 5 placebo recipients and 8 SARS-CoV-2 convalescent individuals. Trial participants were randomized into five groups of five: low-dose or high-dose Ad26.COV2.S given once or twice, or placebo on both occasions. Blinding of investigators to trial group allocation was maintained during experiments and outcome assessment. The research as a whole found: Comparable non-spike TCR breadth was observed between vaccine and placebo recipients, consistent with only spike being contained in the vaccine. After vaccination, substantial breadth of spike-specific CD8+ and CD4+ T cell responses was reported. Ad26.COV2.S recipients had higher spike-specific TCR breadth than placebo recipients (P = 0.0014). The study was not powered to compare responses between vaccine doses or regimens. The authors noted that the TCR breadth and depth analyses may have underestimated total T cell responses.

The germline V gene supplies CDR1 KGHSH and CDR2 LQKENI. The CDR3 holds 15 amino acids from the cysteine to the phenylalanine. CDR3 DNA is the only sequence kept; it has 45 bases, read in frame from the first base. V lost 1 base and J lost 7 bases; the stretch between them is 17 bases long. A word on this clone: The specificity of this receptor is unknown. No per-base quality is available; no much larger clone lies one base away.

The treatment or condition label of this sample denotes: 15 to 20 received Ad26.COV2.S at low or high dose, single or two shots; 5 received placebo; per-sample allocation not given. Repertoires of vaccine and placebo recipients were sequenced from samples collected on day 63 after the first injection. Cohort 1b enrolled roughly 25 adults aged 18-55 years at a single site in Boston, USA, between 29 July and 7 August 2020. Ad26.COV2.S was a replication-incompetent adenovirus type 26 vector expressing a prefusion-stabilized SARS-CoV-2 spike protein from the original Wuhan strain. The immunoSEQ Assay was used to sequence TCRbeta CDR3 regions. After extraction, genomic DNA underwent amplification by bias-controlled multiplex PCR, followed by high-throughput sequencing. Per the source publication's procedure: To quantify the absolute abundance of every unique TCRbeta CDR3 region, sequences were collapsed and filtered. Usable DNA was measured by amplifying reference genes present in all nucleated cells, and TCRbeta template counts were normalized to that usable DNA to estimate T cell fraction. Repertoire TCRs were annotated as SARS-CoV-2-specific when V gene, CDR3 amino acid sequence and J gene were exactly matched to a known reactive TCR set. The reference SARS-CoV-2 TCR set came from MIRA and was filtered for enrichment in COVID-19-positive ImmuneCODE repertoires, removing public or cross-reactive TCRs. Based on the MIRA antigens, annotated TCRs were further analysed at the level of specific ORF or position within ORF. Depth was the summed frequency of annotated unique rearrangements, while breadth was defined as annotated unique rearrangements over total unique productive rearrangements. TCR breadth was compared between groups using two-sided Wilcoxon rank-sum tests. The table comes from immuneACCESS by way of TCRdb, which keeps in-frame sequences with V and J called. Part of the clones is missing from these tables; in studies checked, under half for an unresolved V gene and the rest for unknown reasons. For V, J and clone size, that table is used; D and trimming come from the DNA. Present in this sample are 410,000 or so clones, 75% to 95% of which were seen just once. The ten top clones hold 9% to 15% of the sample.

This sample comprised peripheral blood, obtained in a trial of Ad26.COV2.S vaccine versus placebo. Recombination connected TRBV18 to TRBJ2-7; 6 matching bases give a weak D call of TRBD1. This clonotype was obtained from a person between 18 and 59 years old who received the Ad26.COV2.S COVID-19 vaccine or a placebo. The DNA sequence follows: TGTGCCAGCTCACCACGTCTTGTAGCCAGGGGTGAGCAGTACTTC. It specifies CASSPRLVARGEQYF.